The subject of this entry is one T cell receptor beta chain. This entry is derived from a study of blood T cell repertoires in COVID-19. On the study more broadly: Spain, Italy and the United States supplied samples that represented acute and convalescent COVID-19.

This CDR3 comprises 15 residues. V lost 7 bases and J 2 bases, leaving 18 bases between the germline ends. Germline-derived CDR1 and CDR2 are SGHNT and YENEEA. Methods used by the authors: Amplification with reference gene primers provided the estimates of nucleated cell counts. Libraries were prepared by immunoSEQ multiplex PCR; TCRdb keeps only in-frame clonotypes and omits some of them. D and trimming come from the DNA, and the V and J calls and clone size come from that table. The data show about 53,000 clones, 77% seen once. This chain uses TRBV11-3 with TRBJ2-7; maybe TRBD2 (7 bases). The receptor was isolated from a man aged 65 to 85 with active or convalescent COVID-19. Sequencing was performed on peripheral blood. CDR3 protein: CASTHRGEGAYEQYF. The CDR3 region has the DNA TGTGCCAGCACTCACCGAGGGGAGGGGGCCTACGAGCAGTACTTC.